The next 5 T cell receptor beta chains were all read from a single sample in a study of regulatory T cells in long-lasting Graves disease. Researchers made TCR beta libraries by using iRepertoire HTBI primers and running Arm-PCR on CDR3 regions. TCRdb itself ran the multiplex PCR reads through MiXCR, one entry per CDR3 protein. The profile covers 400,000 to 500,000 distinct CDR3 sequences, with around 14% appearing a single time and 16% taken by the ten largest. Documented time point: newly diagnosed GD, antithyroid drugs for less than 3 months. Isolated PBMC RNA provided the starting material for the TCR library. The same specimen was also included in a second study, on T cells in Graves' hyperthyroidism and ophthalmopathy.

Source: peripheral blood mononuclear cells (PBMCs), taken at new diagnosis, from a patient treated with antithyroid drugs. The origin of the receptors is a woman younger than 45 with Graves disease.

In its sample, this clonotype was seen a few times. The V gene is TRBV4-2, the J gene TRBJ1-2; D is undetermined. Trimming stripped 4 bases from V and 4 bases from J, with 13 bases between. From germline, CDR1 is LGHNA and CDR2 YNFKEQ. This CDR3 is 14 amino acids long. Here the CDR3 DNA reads TGTGCCAGCAGCCGAGGGTCAGGTTCCTATGGCTACACCTTC. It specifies CASSRGSGSYGYTF.

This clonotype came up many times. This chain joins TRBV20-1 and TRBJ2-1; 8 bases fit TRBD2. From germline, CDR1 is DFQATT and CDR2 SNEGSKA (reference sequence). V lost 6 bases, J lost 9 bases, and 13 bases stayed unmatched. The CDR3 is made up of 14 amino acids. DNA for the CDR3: TGCAGTGCCCCGGAGACGGGAGGGCCCCCTGAGCAGTTCTTC. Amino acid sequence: CSAPETGGPPEQFF.

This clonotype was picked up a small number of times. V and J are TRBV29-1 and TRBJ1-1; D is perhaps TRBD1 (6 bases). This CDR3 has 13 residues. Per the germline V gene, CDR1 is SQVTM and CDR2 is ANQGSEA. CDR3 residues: CSATQGSGTEAFF. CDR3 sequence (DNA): TGCAGTGCAACTCAGGGGAGCGGCACTGAAGCTTTCTTT.

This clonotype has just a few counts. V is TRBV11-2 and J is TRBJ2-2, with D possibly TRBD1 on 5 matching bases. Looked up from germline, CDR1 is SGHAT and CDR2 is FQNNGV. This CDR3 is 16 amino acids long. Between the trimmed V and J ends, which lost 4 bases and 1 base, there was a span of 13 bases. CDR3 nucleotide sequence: TGTGCCAGCAGCTCAGACAGCAGGATGAACACCGGGGAGCTGTTTTTT. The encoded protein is CASSSDSRMNTGELFF.

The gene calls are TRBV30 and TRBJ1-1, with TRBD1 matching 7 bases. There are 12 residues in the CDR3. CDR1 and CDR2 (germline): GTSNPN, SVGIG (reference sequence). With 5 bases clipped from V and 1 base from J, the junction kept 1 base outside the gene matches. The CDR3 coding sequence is TGTGCCTGGGGACAGGCGAACACTGAAGCTTTCTTT. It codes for CAWGQANTEAFF.